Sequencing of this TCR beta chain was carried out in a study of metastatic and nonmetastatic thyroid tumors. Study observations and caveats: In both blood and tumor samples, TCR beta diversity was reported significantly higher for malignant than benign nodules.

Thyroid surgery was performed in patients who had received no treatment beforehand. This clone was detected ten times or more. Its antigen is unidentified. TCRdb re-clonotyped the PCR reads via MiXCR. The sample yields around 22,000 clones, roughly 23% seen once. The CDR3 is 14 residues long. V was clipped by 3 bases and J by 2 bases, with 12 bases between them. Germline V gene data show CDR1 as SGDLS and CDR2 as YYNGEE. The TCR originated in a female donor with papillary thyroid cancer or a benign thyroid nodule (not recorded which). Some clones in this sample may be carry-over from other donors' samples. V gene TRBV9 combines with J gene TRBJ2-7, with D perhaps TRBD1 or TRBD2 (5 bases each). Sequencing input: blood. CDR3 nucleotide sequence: TGTGCCAGCAGCGGGGACGCTGGTCCCTACGAGCAGTACTTC. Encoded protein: CASSGDAGPYEQYF.